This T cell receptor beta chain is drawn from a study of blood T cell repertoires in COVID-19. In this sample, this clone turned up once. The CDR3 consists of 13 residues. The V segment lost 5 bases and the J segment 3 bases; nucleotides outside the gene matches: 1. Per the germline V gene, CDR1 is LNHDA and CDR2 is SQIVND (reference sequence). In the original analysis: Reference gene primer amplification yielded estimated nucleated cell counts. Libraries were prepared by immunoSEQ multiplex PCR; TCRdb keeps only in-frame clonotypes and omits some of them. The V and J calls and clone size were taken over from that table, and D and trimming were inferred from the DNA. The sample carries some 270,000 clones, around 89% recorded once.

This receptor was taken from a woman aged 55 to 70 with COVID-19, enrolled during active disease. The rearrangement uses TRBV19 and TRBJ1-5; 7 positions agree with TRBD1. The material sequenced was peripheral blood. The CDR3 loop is CASSGTANQPQHF. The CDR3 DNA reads TGTGCCAGTAGTGGGACAGCCAATCAGCCCCAGCATTTT.